This T cell receptor beta chain was captured by sequencing in a study of beta chain features in type 1 diabetes. Broader study findings: Significant though moderate, a shortening of TCRB CDR3s appeared in all four CD4+ subsets of Type 1 diabetes patients.

cDNA synthesis used the whole RNA isolate, giving expressed TCRB sequences. Sequencing was performed with immunoSEQ multiplex PCR; in TCRdb, only in-frame clones are kept and a portion is missing. Among 130,000 or so clones, around 17% were seen once, and the ten largest hold over 2%. Trimming took off 4 bases at V and 1 base at J, with 9 bases between the two ends. The CDR3 loop spans 13 amino acids. In germline, CDR1 is SQVTM, CDR2 ANQGSEA. In the case of this clone: Its target is not known. Other DNA sequences in this sample translate to the same CDR3.

The sample comprised central memory CD4+ T cells from blood. This chain links TRBV29-1 with TRBJ2-3; the D is unclear. The sequence was obtained from a young man with type 1 diabetes. The CDR3 DNA reads TGCAGCGTTGGTGGTATTGGCACAGATACGCAGTATTTT. This translates into CSVGGIGTDTQYF.